This T cell receptor beta chain was identified during a study of CD8+ T cells in alopecia areata. Study at large: Graft recipients were roughly 7-10-week-old female C3H/HeJ mice, and donor skin originated from roughly 6-13-month-old C3H/HeJ mice with spontaneous alopecia.

RNA was isolated and reverse transcribed to cDNA, the sequencing template. Assay used: immunoSEQ multiplex PCR; TCRdb lists only in-frame clones, some missing. The table records under 350,000 clones without singletons, the ten largest covering 1.2%. Regarding the study as a whole: When scalp samples are sequenced, resident alphabeta T cells of normal skin are also captured. Among patients, TCR sharing was less clear than in mice, a difference possibly due in part to HLA diversity in the patient population.

For this clone: Antigen unknown. Here the gene names and germline are mouse. The sample holds other DNA sequences that translate to the same CDR3.

Separation of pooled cutaneous lymph node cells was by sorting with CD4, CD8alpha, NKG2D, NKG2ACE and other markers. The receptor's source is a C3H/HeJ mouse with alopecia areata. The strain's MHC type: H2-k. Sequences were obtained from CD4+ T cells sorted from a lymph node.

Incomplete CDR3 DNA: TGCACCTGCAGTGCGGGGGGGTCTCAAGAC. It translates to CTCSAGGSQD. The whole CDR3 protein reads CTCSAGGSQDTQYF. The V gene is TRBV1, the J gene TRBJ2-5; TRBD2 aligns across 7 bases. Sequencing ends 4 residues short of the CDR3 end; the germline J gene provides the rest. This CDR3 spans 14 amino acids. V shed 3 bases, J shed 3 bases, and the junction held 3 bases outside the gene matches. CDR1 NSQYPW and CDR2 LRSPGD come from the germline V gene (reference sequence).